The 2 T cell receptor beta chains presented below share a single source sample, sequenced in a study of OX40 agonist ivuxolimab in advanced cancers. Repertoires were generated with immunoSEQ multiplex PCR, while TCRdb's copy carries only in-frame clones and drops some. The sample lists some 70,000 clones, about 90% occurring once. This sample comprised CD4+ or CD8+ T cells sorted from blood, obtained in a trial of the OX40 agonist ivuxolimab. The receptors were sampled from an adult with an advanced solid tumor such as melanoma, head and neck, liver or kidney cancer.

This chain connects TRBV27 to TRBJ1-2, with TRBD1 matching over 9 bases. Trimming cost V 4 bases and J 0 bases; bases outside gene matches: 3. The CDR3 sequence is 15 residues long. CDR1 and CDR2 (germline): MNHEY, SMNVEV (reference sequence). CDR3 DNA: TGTGCCAGCAGTTGGGACAGGGATACTAACTATGGCTACACCTTC. Translating gives CASSWDRDTNYGYTF.

The chain couples TRBV11-3 to TRBJ1-4; no clear D. The CDR3 is 12 residues long. V was cut by 3 bases and J by 8 bases, with 7 bases left in between. Germline CDR1 reads SGHNT; CDR2 reads YENEEA. The CDR3: CASSFSEEKLFF. As DNA, the CDR3 is TGTGCCAGCAGCTTTTCGGAGGAAAAACTGTTTTTT.